This is a list of T cell receptor beta chains from one sample in a study of blood T cells in healthy people across ages. TCRdb passed the 5' RACE reads through MiXCR, listing each CDR3 protein once. The repertoire includes hundreds of thousands of distinct CDR3 sequences, more than 55% of them detected once, and more than 25% sits in the top ten. The sample comprised blood. The receptors were gathered from a man aged 40-55 years in good health. Both conserved end residues are part of each CDR3. The D gene is left open where the match is weak. Clone size, where shown, is once, few, many, or a class for clones that have expanded.

NA	TRBV20-1	TRBD1	15	TRBJ2-7	CSARPPTGGIYEQYF	TGCAGTGCTAGACCTCCGACAGGGGGTATCTACGAGCAGTACTTC
NA	TRBV10-3	NA	12	TRBJ2-4	CAITDERNIQYF	TGTGCCATCACGGACGAGAGGAACATTCAGTACTTC
NA	TRBV25-1	NA	15	TRBJ1-2	CASSGFRGANYGYTF	TGTGCCAGCAGTGGGTTCCGGGGGGCAAACTATGGCTACACCTTC
NA	TRBV2	TRBD1	13	TRBJ2-2	CASRGQYTGELFF	TGTGCCAGCAGGGGACAGTACACCGGGGAGCTGTTTTTT
few	TRBV20-1	NA	12	TRBJ2-7	CSARDRGDEQYF	TGCAGTGCTAGAGATCGGGGAGACGAGCAGTACTTC
NA	TRBV7-9	NA	11	TRBJ2-1	CASSSTKEQFF	TGTGCCAGCAGCTCCACGAAAGAGCAGTTCTTC
few	TRBV7-2	NA	13	TRBJ2-3	CASSLGFADTQYF	TGTGCCAGCAGCTTAGGTTTTGCAGATACGCAGTATTTT
few	TRBV28	TRBD2	14	TRBJ2-7	CASTRRGGSYEQYF	TGTGCCAGCACCAGACGGGGGGGCTCCTACGAGCAGTACTTC
NA	TRBV20-1	NA	15	TRBJ1-2	CSARDPGDTVYGYTF	TGCAGTGCTAGAGATCCAGGGGATACGGTCTATGGCTACACCTTC
few	TRBV14	NA	14	TRBJ2-7	CASSQLSGYYEQYF	TGTGCCAGCAGCCAATTGAGTGGGTACTACGAGCAGTACTTC
few	TRBV12-5	TRBD1	16	TRBJ1-2	CASGLAGGQGADGYTF	TGTGCTAGTGGTTTGGCCGGGGGACAGGGGGCGGATGGCTACACCTTC
NA	TRBV12-3/TRBV12-4	TRBD1	16	TRBJ1-5	CASSFPPGGTNQPQHF	TGTGCCAGCAGTTTCCCGCCAGGGGGGACCAATCAGCCCCAGCATTTT
NA	TRBV6-2/TRBV6-3	NA	14	TRBJ1-1	CASDFDGLNTEAFF	TGTGCCAGCGACTTCGACGGACTGAACACTGAAGCTTTCTTT
few	TRBV7-9	TRBD2	17	TRBJ2-7	CASSLGGLAGSYYEQYF	TGTGCCAGCAGCTTAGGGGGACTAGCGGGAAGTTACTACGAGCAGTACTTC
few	TRBV29-1	NA	12	TRBJ2-1	CSAGGLYDEQFF	TGCAGCGCGGGTGGACTATACGATGAGCAGTTCTTC
NA	TRBV20-1	NA	17	TRBJ2-2	CSASPSTGVWHSGELFF	TGCAGTGCTAGCCCTAGTACGGGGGTATGGCATTCCGGGGAGCTGTTTTTT
NA	TRBV6-5	NA	17	TRBJ2-3	CASSYSSRGASTDTQYF	TGTGCCAGCAGTTACTCGAGTCGGGGGGCCAGCACAGATACGCAGTATTTT
few	TRBV6-1	TRBD1	14	TRBJ2-5	CASNDRGPLKTQYF	TGTGCCAGCAATGACAGGGGGCCTTTGAAGACCCAGTACTTC
NA	TRBV21-1	NA	16	TRBJ2-6	CAMGGRPSSGANVLTF	TGTGCCATGGGGGGACGGCCGAGCTCTGGGGCCAACGTCCTGACTTTC
NA	TRBV7-2	TRBD2	14	TRBJ2-3	CASRLAGAGDTQYF	TGTGCCAGCAGGTTAGCGGGAGCCGGAGATACGCAGTATTTT
NA	TRBV7-2	TRBD1	15	TRBJ1-6	CASSPRQGMNSPLHF	TGTGCCAGCAGCCCGAGACAGGGAATGAATTCACCCCTCCACTTT
NA	TRBV20-1	TRBD2	16	TRBJ2-3	CSARDGLAGIPDTQYF	TGCAGTGCTAGAGATGGACTAGCGGGGATCCCAGATACGCAGTATTTT
few	TRBV9	NA	17	TRBJ1-2	CASSVTERLLGNYGYTF	TGTGCCAGCAGCGTAACCGAACGGTTACTGGGGAACTATGGCTACACCTTC
NA	TRBV28	NA	16	TRBJ1-4	CASSSPKEREWEKLFF	TGTGCCAGCAGTTCCCCTAAGGAAAGGGAGTGGGAAAAACTGTTTTTT
few	TRBV6-5	NA	14	TRBJ2-7	CASSPLGGLYEQYF	TGTGCCAGCAGCCCCCTAGGGGGGCTCTACGAGCAGTACTTC
NA	TRBV28	TRBD1	17	TRBJ1-1	CASSHARAGTGGTEAFF	TGTGCCAGCAGCCACGCGAGAGCCGGGACAGGGGGGACTGAAGCTTTCTTT
many	TRBV11-2	TRBD1	14	TRBJ2-5	CASSVAGTVETQYF	TGTGCCAGCAGCGTGGCCGGGACAGTGGAGACCCAGTACTTC
few	TRBV27	TRBD1	16	TRBJ1-2	CASSLNSAGQGLRYTF	TGTGCCAGCAGTTTAAACAGCGCGGGACAGGGCCTTAGGTACACCTTC
NA	TRBV5-1	TRBD1	12	TRBJ2-7	CASRQGQHEQYF	TGCGCCAGCAGACAGGGGCAGCACGAGCAGTACTTC
few	TRBV7-9	TRBD1	17	TRBJ2-1	CASSLQGTAISYNEQFF	TGTGCCAGCAGCCTTCAGGGGACAGCAATATCCTACAATGAGCAGTTCTTC
NA	TRBV5-1	NA	14	TRBJ2-1	CASSLGQADNEQFF	TGCGCCAGCAGCTTGGGACAGGCCGACAATGAGCAGTTCTTC
NA	TRBV7-2	TRBD2	16	TRBJ2-1	CASSLSGGNLHNEQFF	TGTGCCAGCAGCTTATCGGGAGGAAACTTACACAATGAGCAGTTCTTC
few	TRBV28	TRBD1	12	TRBJ1-1	CASSLQGAAAFF	TGTGCCAGCAGTTTACAGGGGGCTGCAGCTTTCTTT
NA	TRBV6-2/TRBV6-3	NA	15	TRBJ2-1	CASSYVGDPYNEQFF	TGTGCCAGCAGTTACGTAGGGGACCCCTACAATGAGCAGTTCTTC
few	TRBV12-3/TRBV12-4	TRBD2	15	TRBJ2-3	CASSFLGGAADTQYF	TGTGCCAGCAGTTTCCTCGGGGGGGCCGCAGATACGCAGTATTTT
NA	TRBV15	NA	17	TRBJ1-2	CATSTPTRVTGQAGYTF	TGTGCCACCAGCACTCCGACTCGAGTAACAGGGCAAGCTGGCTACACCTTC
NA	TRBV12-3/TRBV12-4	NA	13	TRBJ2-5	CASSYRRVREQYF	TGTGCCAGCAGTTACCGTCGAGTGCGTGAGCAGTACTTC
NA	TRBV25-1	NA	14	TRBJ2-4	CASSPRTIGGIQYF	TGTGCCAGCAGTCCCAGGACAATCGGGGGCATTCAGTACTTC
NA	TRBV28	NA	14	TRBJ1-4	CASRKRSLLQKLFF	TGTGCCAGCAGAAAGAGGTCACTACTGCAAAAACTGTTTTTT
NA	TRBV3-1	NA	13	TRBJ2-7	CASSQTGVWEQYF	TGTGCCAGCAGCCAAACAGGTGTCTGGGAGCAGTACTTC
NA	TRBV20-1	TRBD2	13	TRBJ2-3	CSARVTSGDTQYF	TGCAGTGCTAGGGTGACTAGCGGAGACACGCAGTATTTT